This is a list of T cell receptor beta chains from one sample in a study of CD8+CD57+ T cells in acquired aplastic anemia. TCRdb re-analysed the reads in MiXCR, keeping a single row per CDR3 protein. The sample contains 150,000 to 200,000 distinct CDR3 sequences, about three fifths of which appear only once. The sample was sorted CD4+, CD8+, or CD8+CD57+ T cells (not recorded which) from PBMCs. The receptors were sampled from a human donor with severe aplastic anemia or a healthy control (not recorded which). The CDR3 runs from the conserved cysteine through the conserved F or W. Each record gives: D gene, clone size, J gene, V gene, CDR3 protein, CDR3 DNA. D genes are given only for firm matches. Part of the rows lack a size; the others show once, few, many or a class for expanded clones.

TRBD1,NA,TRBJ1-2,TRBV6-1,CASRVTGLYGYTF,TGTGCCAGCAGGGTGACAGGGCTCTATGGCTACACCTTC
NA,NA,TRBJ2-5,TRBV7-3,CASSSPGEEETQYF,TGTGCCAGCAGCTCCCCGGGGGAGGAAGAGACCCAGTACTTC
NA,few,TRBJ2-7,TRBV2,CASSEQVVYEQYF,TGTGCCAGCAGTGAACAGGTTGTCTACGAGCAGTACTTC
TRBD2,NA,TRBJ2-5,TRBV15,CATSSPGWGGEETQYF,TGTGCCACCAGCAGCCCCGGGTGGGGGGGTGAAGAGACCCAGTACTTC
NA,NA,TRBJ1-1,TRBV7-3,CASSPSRSTEAFF,TGTGCCAGCAGCCCCTCAAGGAGCACTGAAGCTTTCTTT
NA,NA,TRBJ1-2,TRBV7-9,CASSSGTGYTF,TGTGCCAGCAGCTCCGGGACAGGCTACACCTTC
NA,NA,TRBJ2-7,TRBV29-1,CSVFRPLTYEQYF,TGCAGCGTATTTAGGCCCCTCACCTACGAGCAGTACTTC
NA,NA,TRBJ2-1,TRBV20-1,CSAPGTGSYNEQFF,TGCAGTGCTCCCGGGACTGGATCCTACAATGAGCAGTTCTTC
NA,NA,TRBJ2-7,TRBV20-1,CSAREEKSPYEQYF,TGCAGTGCTAGGGAGGAAAAGTCCCCCTACGAGCAGTACTTC
TRBD2,NA,TRBJ2-1,TRBV15,CATSRDPSGGYNEQFF,TGTGCCACCAGCAGAGACCCCAGCGGGGGTTACAATGAGCAGTTCTTC
NA,NA,TRBJ1-3,TRBV5-4,CASSPGGGRGNTIYF,TGTGCCAGCAGCCCGGGTGGGGGGCGTGGAAACACCATATATTTT
NA,NA,TRBJ1-3,TRBV7-2,CASSLVYRASSGNTIYF,TGTGCCAGCAGCTTAGTTTACAGGGCTTCCTCTGGAAACACCATATATTTT
NA,NA,TRBJ1-1,TRBV6-2/TRBV6-3,CASSYRSMNTEAFF,TGTGCCAGCAGTTACCGGTCTATGAACACTGAAGCTTTCTTT
NA,once,TRBJ1-4,TRBV15,CATSRGGSQKLFF,TGTGCCACCAGCAGAGGAGGGAGCCAAAAACTGTTTTTT
NA,NA,TRBJ1-1,TRBV25-1,CASSELGGIQNNEAFF,TGTGCCAGCAGTGAATTGGGGGGCATTCAAAACAATGAAGCTTTCTTT
NA,many,TRBJ2-1,TRBV10-3,CAISEGTEQFF,TGTGCCATCAGTGAGGGGACAGAGCAGTTCTTC
TRBD1,NA,TRBJ2-1,TRBV7-9,CASSGGTGGEQFF,TGTGCCAGCAGCGGGGGGACAGGGGGTGAGCAGTTCTTC
NA,NA,TRBJ2-3,TRBV6-6,CASHGIADTQCF,TGTGCCAGCCACGGGATCGCAGATACGCAGTGTTTT
NA,NA,TRBJ2-5,TRBV7-2,CASSLWPKETQYF,TGTGCCAGCAGCTTGTGGCCTAAAGAGACCCAGTACTTC
NA,NA,TRBJ2-7,TRBV9,CASSFYICSAPGTSPEQYF,NA
NA,many,TRBJ1-2,TRBV15,CATWGGYGYTF,TGTGCCACCTGGGGAGGCTATGGCTACACCTTC
NA,NA,TRBJ2-1,TRBV6-6,CASSYMGRQDNEQFF,TGTGCCAGCAGTTACATGGGCAGACAAGACAATGAGCAGTTCTTC
NA,NA,TRBJ1-5,TRBV10-3,CAISPDSINQPQHF,TGTGCCATCAGTCCAGACAGCATCAATCAGCCCCAGCATTTT
TRBD1,NA,TRBJ2-7,TRBV6-6,CASSFNRGPGEQYF,TGTGCCAGCAGTTTCAACAGGGGGCCGGGCGAGCAGTACTTC
NA,NA,TRBJ2-5,TRBV7-6,CASSLNGLATQYF,TGTGCCAGCAGCTTAAATGGATTGGCGACCCAGTACTTC
NA,NA,TRBJ2-7,TRBV7-3,CASSPPHLYEQYF,TGTGCCAGCAGCCCCCCCCATCTCTACGAGCAGTACTTC
TRBD1,many,TRBJ1-4,TRBV4-3,CASSQPRQGMANEKLFF,TGCGCCAGCAGCCAGCCAAGACAGGGGATGGCTAATGAAAAACTGTTTTTT
NA,few,TRBJ2-5,TRBV7-2,CASSGGETQYF,TGTGCCAGCTCCGGGGGAGAGACCCAGTACTTC